This T cell receptor beta chain comes out of a study of OX40 agonist ivuxolimab in advanced cancers. Trimming cost V 2 bases and J 5 bases; bases outside gene matches: 4. This CDR3 contains 16 residues. Germline lookup yields CDR1 SGHRS and CDR2 YFSETQ. Using immunoSEQ multiplex PCR, the repertoire was profiled, and TCRdb retains in-frame clones only, with some absent. The sample lists about 46,000 clones; roughly nine tenths were seen once. V and J are TRBV5-1 and TRBJ2-2; 12 bases map to TRBD1. The starting material was CD4+ or CD8+ T cells sorted from blood, obtained in a trial of the OX40 agonist ivuxolimab. The source is an adult with an advanced solid tumor such as melanoma, head and neck, liver or kidney cancer. DNA for the CDR3: TGCGCCAGCAGCTTACCGGGACAGGGGGCAACCGGGGAGCTGTTTTTT. Its translation is CASSLPGQGATGELFF.